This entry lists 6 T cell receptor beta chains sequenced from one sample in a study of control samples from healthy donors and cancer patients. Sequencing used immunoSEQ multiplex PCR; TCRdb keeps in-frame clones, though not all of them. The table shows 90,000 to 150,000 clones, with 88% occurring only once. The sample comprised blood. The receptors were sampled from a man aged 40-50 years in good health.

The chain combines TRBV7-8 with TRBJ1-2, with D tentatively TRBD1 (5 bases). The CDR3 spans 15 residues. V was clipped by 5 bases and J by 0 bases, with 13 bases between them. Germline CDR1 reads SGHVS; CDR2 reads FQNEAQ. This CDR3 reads CASSLRQSANYGYTF. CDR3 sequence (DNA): TGTGCCAGCAGCCTTCGACAGAGCGCTAACTATGGCTACACCTTC.

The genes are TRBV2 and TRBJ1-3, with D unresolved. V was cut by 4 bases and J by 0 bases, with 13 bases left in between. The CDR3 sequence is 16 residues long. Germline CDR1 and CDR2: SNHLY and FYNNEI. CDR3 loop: CASSGVRAPSGNTIYF. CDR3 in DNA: TGTGCCAGCAGTGGGGTCAGAGCACCCTCTGGAAACACCATATATTTT. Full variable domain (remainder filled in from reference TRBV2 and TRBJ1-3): EPEVTQTPSHQVTQMGQEVILRCVPISNHLYFYWYRQILGQKVEFLVSFYNNEISEKSEIFDDQFSVERPDGSNFTLKIRSTKLEDSAMYFCASSGVRAPSGNTIYFGEGSWLTVV.

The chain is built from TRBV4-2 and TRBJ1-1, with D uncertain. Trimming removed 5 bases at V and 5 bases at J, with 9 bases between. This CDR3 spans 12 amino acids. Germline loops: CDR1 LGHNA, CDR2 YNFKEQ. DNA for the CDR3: TGTGCCAGCAGCGCATCGATAACTGAAGCTTTCTTT. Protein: CASSASITEAFF.

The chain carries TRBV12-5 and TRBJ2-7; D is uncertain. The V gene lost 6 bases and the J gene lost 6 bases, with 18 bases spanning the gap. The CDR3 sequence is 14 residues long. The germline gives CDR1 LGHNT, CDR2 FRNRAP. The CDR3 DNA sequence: TGTGCTAGTGGCCACGGTGCCCCTGGGTCCGAGCAGTACTTC. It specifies CASGHGAPGSEQYF.

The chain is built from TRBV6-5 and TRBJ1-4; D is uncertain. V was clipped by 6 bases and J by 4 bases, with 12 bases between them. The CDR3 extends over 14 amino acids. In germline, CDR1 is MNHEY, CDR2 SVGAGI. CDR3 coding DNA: TGTGCCAGCAGCCCCCGACACGGTAATGAAAAACTGTTTTTT. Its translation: CASSPRHGNEKLFF.

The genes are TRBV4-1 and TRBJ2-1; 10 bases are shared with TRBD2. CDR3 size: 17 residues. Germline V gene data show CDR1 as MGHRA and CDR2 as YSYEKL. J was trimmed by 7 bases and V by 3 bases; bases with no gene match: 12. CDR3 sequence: CASSHQRTSGGRNEQFF. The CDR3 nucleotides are TGCGCCAGCAGCCACCAGAGGACTAGCGGAGGTAGGAATGAGCAGTTCTTC.